This T cell receptor (beta chain) was recorded in a study of cytomegalovirus exposure and HLA in healthy donors. V dropped 5 bases and J dropped 9; count of bases not matched to a gene: 5. Per the germline V gene, CDR1 is MNHNY and CDR2 is SVGAGI (reference sequence). This CDR3 has 14 amino acids. Broader study findings: Analysis was carried out at a later point, and it linked a missense DCLRE1C variant to TCR beta V- and J-gene trimming. Reports indicate that TCR beta sequences accurately predicted the HLA-A and HLA-B alleles of most subjects. Donors belonging to an Asian-associated ancestry cluster reportedly showed fewer N-insertions in productive TCRs than the 666-donor mean, according to what a later analysis found. Despite most TCR sequences being rare, some public TCRs occurred in many donors.

As regards this clone: Its target is not known.

The PCR made use of 60 Vbeta and 13 Jbeta primers. Method: immunoSEQ multiplex PCR; TCRdb's copy keeps in-frame clones and lacks some. This table holds some 150,000 clones, less than 80% found once. The sequenced material came from PBMCs. The V and J genes are TRBV6-6 and TRBJ1-6; 9 bases align to TRBD1. This clonotype originated in a man aged 25-40 years in good health and CMV-seronegative. CDR3 sequence reads: CASSTGGGFSPLHF. CDR3 DNA: TGTGCCAGCAGTACAGGGGGCGGTTTTTCACCCCTCCACTTT.